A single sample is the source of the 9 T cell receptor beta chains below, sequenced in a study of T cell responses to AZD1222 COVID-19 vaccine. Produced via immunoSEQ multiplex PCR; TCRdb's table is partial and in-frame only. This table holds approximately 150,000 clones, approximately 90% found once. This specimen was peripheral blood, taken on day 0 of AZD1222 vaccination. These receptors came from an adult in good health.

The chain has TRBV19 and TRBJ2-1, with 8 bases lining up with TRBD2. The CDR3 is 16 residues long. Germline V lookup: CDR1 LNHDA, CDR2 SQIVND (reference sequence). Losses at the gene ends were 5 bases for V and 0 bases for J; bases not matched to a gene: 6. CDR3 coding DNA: TGTGCCAGTAGTGGTCTAGCGGGCGGCTCCTACAATGAGCAGTTCTTC. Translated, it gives CASSGLAGGSYNEQFF.

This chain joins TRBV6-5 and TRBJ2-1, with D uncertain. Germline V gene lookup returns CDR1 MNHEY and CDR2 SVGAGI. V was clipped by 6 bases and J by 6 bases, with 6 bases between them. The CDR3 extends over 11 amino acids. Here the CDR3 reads CASRDVNEQFF. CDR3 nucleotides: TGTGCCAGCAGAGACGTCAATGAGCAGTTCTTC.

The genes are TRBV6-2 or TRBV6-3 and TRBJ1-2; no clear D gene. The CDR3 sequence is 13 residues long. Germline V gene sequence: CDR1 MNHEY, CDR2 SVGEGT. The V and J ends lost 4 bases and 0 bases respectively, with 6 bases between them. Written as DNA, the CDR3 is TGTGCCAGCAGTTTTGACGCTAACTATGGCTACACCTTC. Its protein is CASSFDANYGYTF.

The CDR3 loop reads CASSWRDPGFETQYF. The CDR3 DNA reads as TGTGCCAGTAGTTGGAGGGACCCCGGTTTCGAGACCCAGTACTTC. V usage is TRBV19 and J usage is TRBJ2-5; tentative D call: TRBD2 (6 bases). CDR1 and CDR2 (germline): LNHDA, SQIVND (reference sequence). This CDR3 is 15 amino acids long. Trimming shortened V by 5 bases and J by 5 bases, and 18 bases separated the two germline ends. Full variable domain (outside the CDR3, taken from reference TRBV19 and TRBJ2-5): DGGITQSPKYLFRKEGQNVTLSCEQNLNHDAMYWYRQDPGQGLRLIYYSQIVNDFQKGDIAEGYSVSREKKESFPLTVTSAQKNPTAFYLCASSWRDPGFETQYFGPGTRLLVL.

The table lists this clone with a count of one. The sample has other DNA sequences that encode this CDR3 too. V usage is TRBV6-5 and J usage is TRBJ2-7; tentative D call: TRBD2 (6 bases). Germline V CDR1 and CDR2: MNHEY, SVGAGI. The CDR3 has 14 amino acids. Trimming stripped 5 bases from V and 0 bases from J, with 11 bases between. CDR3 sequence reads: CASSRGRSSYEQYF. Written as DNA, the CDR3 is TGTGCCAGCAGTCGGGGGAGAAGCTCCTACGAGCAGTACTTC.

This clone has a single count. The CDR3 DNA is TGTGCCAGTAGTAGCCGCGAGACAGGCCCCAATCAGCCCCAGCATTTT. Amino acids: CASSSRETGPNQPQHF. The chain carries TRBV19 and TRBJ1-5; the D gene is possibly TRBD1 (6 bases). CDR3 size: 16 residues. V was shortened by 4 bases and J by 3 bases, with 16 bases between the two germline ends. CDR1 is LNHDA and CDR2 is SQIVND in the germline V gene (reference sequence).

The CDR3 protein is CASSDRVGRRSSPLHF. In DNA form, the CDR3 reads TGTGCCAGCAGCGACAGAGTTGGCCGCCGGAGTTCACCCCTCCACTTT. This chain joins TRBV2 and TRBJ1-6, with D perhaps TRBD1 (5 bases). The V end was cut by 6 bases, the J end by 9 bases, with 21 bases between. Germline V gene sequence: CDR1 SNHLY, CDR2 FYNNEI. The CDR3 consists of 16 residues. The variable domain in full, with the rest retrieved from reference TRBV2 and TRBJ1-6, is EPEVTQTPSHQVTQMGQEVILRCVPISNHLYFYWYRQILGQKVEFLVSFYNNEISEKSEIFDDQFSVERPDGSNFTLKIRSTKLEDSAMYFCASSDRVGRRSSPLHFGNGTRLTVT.

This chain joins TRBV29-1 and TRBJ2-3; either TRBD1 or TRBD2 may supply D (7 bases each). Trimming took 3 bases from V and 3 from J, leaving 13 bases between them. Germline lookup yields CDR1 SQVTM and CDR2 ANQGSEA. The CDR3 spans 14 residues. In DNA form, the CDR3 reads TGCAGCGTTGAGGTCAGGGGGGGGACAGATACGCAGTATTTT. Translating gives CSVEVRGGTDTQYF.

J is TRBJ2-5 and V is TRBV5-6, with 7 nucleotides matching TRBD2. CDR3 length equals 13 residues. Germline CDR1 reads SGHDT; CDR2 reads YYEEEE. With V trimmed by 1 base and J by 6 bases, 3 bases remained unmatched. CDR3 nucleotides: TGTGCCAGCAGCTTGCCTAGCGGAAAGACCCAGTACTTC. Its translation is CASSLPSGKTQYF. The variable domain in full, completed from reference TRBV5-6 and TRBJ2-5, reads DAGVTQSPTHLIKTRGQQVTLRCSPKSGHDTVSWYQQALGQGPQFIFQYYEEEERQRGNFPDRFSGHQFPNYSSELNVNALLLGDSALYLCASSLPSGKTQYFGPGTRLLVL.